The 18 T cell receptor beta chains given below trace back to one sample, sequenced in a study of regulatory T cells in long-lasting Graves disease. Noted time point: persistent/refractory GD, antithyroid drugs over 5 years with positive TRAb. Isolated PBMC RNA provided the starting material for the TCR library. Combining iRepertoire HTBI primers with Arm-PCR of CDR3 regions, the authors built TCR beta libraries. TCRdb passed the multiplex PCR reads through MiXCR, listing each CDR3 protein once. The table has approximately 400,000 distinct CDR3 sequences, about 20% seen once; the top ten hold 26%. Source: peripheral blood mononuclear cells (PBMCs), taken when the disease was refractory, from a patient treated with antithyroid drugs. These receptor sequences come from a female donor with Graves disease.

This clonotype was recorded many times. The genes are TRBV14 and TRBJ1-4, with TRBD1 as a possible D gene (6 bases). The CDR3 extends over 14 amino acids. Trimming shortened V by 4 bases and J by 6 bases, and 12 bases separated the two germline ends. The V gene's germline CDR1 is SGHDN and CDR2 FVKESK. CDR3 sequence (DNA): TGTGCCAGCAGCCCCGGGACACTTCATGAAAAACTGTTTTTT. Protein sequence: CASSPGTLHEKLFF.

This sequence joins TRBV20-1 and TRBJ1-1; tentatively, D is TRBD1 (6 bases). The CDR3 runs to 13 residues. From germline, CDR1 is DFQATT and CDR2 SNEGSKA (reference sequence). Trimming removed 1 base at V and 4 bases at J, with 10 bases between. The DNA of the CDR3 is TGCAGTGCTAGAGGTCTCAGGGGCACTGAAGCTTTCTTT. Translated: CSARGLRGTEAFF.

This clonotype has a count of ten or more. The chain uses TRBV11-1 and TRBJ2-1, with D hard to call. Trimming pared 1 base from V and 5 bases from J, leaving 12 bases between. Germline values: CDR1 SGHAT, CDR2 FQDESV (reference sequence). The CDR3 is made up of 15 amino acids. The CDR3 DNA reads TGTGCCAGCAGCTTAGATATCTATGAGGACAATGAGCAGTTCTTC. Its protein is CASSLDIYEDNEQFF.

This clonotype was picked up a small number of times. This rearrangement joins TRBV10-1 to TRBJ2-5; D not certain. V lost 10 bases and J lost 5, with 14 bases in between. CDR1 WNHNN and CDR2 SYGVQD come from the germline V gene (reference sequence). The CDR3 has 12 residues. CDR3 DNA sequence: TGCGCCACCCAAGCGCGCTTGGAGACCCAGTACTTC. Translating it yields CATQARLETQYF.

This clonotype was detected ten times or more. The chain links TRBV7-8 to TRBJ1-4, with TRBD1 matching over 10 bases. Germline V gene sequence: CDR1 SGHVS, CDR2 FQNEAQ. V was clipped by 5 bases and J by 7 bases; unmatched bases: 4. The CDR3 spans 14 residues. Here the CDR3 DNA reads TGTGCCAGCAGCCACCGGGACAGGGGTGAAAAACTGTTTTTT. Translated, it gives CASSHRDRGEKLFF.

The sample holds a few counts of this clonotype. The chain's CDR3 is CASSRKGLQYEQYF. As DNA, the CDR3 is TGCGCCAGCAGCCGGAAAGGACTCCAATACGAGCAGTACTTC. The chain is built from TRBV5-1 and TRBJ2-7, with D perhaps TRBD2 (5 bases). Trimming shortened V by 4 bases and J by 4 bases, and 15 bases separated the two germline ends. The CDR3 covers 14 residues. Germline loops: CDR1 SGHRS, CDR2 YFSETQ.

Only a few counts were recorded for this clonotype. The chain joins TRBV6-5 to TRBJ1-1; D call uncertain. The CDR3 is 13 residues long. V lost 2 bases to trimming and J lost 8 bases, with 12 bases between them. Germline CDR1 reads MNHEY; CDR2 reads SVGAGI. The CDR3 sequence: CASSYLQTREAFF. The CDR3 nucleotides read TGTGCCAGCAGTTACCTGCAGACTCGGGAAGCTTTCTTT.

This CDR3 is CASRWELTGDSYEQYF. CDR3 bases: TGTGCCAGCAGATGGGAGCTTACAGGGGACTCCTACGAGCAGTACTTC. The rearrangement links TRBV5-6 to TRBJ2-7; 7 nucleotides agree with TRBD1. The CDR3 has 16 amino acids. Losses at the gene ends were 5 bases for V and 0 bases for J; bases not matched to a gene: 11. From germline, CDR1 is SGHDT and CDR2 YYEEEE.

This clonotype was seen a few times. The V gene is TRBV20-1, the J gene TRBJ2-1; 7 bases align to TRBD2. V trimming: 1 base; J trimming: 7 bases; junction bases outside the gene matches: 10. This CDR3 is 15 amino acids long. CDR1 is DFQATT and CDR2 is SNEGSKA in the germline V gene (reference sequence). DNA of the CDR3: TGCAGTGCTAGAGGTAGGGCGGGAGATCGGAATGAGCAGTTCTTC. Protein: CSARGRAGDRNEQFF.

This clonotype has just one count. The V call is TRBV19, the J call TRBJ2-2; D is unresolved. V was shortened by 0 bases and J by 6 bases, with 11 bases between the two germline ends. Germline lookup yields CDR1 LNHDA and CDR2 SQIVND (reference sequence). The CDR3 length is 15 residues. The CDR3 protein is CASSIDGELAGELFF. The CDR3 DNA reads as TGTGCCAGTAGTATAGATGGAGAATTGGCCGGGGAGCTGTTTTTT.

This clonotype was recorded many times. The chain has TRBV6-1 and TRBJ2-5; 11 nucleotides align to TRBD2. CDR1 and CDR2 (germline): MNHNS, SASEGT. After removal of 6 bases from V and 6 bases from J, the junction contained 6 bases not matched to a gene. The CDR3 covers 14 residues. The CDR3 is CASSKLAGEKTQYF. Here the CDR3 DNA reads TGTGCCAGCAGCAAACTAGCGGGAGAAAAGACCCAGTACTTC.

This clonotype has just a few counts. The chain joins TRBV28 to TRBJ2-2, with a tentative D call TRBD2 (5 bases). The germline CDR1 and CDR2 sequences are MDHEN and SYDVKM. Between the trimmed V and J ends, which lost 8 bases and 4 bases, there was a span of 17 bases. This CDR3 region has 15 residues. This CDR3 is CASRAVGKFTGELFF. The CDR3 coding sequence is TGTGCCAGCCGGGCCGTCGGGAAATTCACCGGGGAGCTGTTTTTT. The full variable domain, with the rest looked up from reference TRBV28 and TRBJ2-2, is DVKVTQSSRYLVKRTGEKVFLECVQDMDHENMFWYRQDPGLGLRLIYFSYDVKMKEKGDIPEGYSVSREKKERFSLILESASTNQTSMYLCASRAVGKFTGELFFGEGSRLTVL.

The chain links TRBV12-3 or TRBV12-4 to TRBJ1-6, with 7 nucleotides matching TRBD1. Trimming removed 2 bases from V and 6 bases from J; junction bases left unmatched: 4. This CDR3 has 15 residues. CDR3 DNA: TGTGCCAGCAGTTTAAGTAACAGGGGTAATTCACCCCTCCACTTT. Its protein product is CASSLSNRGNSPLHF.

This chain links TRBV12-3 or TRBV12-4 with TRBJ2-7; no clear D gene. The CDR3 has 13 amino acids. V was shortened by 4 bases and J by 6 bases, with 13 bases between the two germline ends. The CDR3 DNA reads as TGTGCCAGCAGTTCTGCCTCGAGCCGCGAGCAGTACTTC. As protein: CASSSASSREQYF.

This clonotype was observed many times. V usage is TRBV28 and J usage is TRBJ2-5; 8 bases are shared with TRBD2. V lost 8 bases to trimming and J lost 5 bases; unmatched junction nucleotides: 19. Germline assignment: CDR1 MDHEN and CDR2 SYDVKM. The CDR3 is 17 amino acids. In nucleotides, the CDR3 is TGTGCCAGCCAAAGCGGGAGCGGTTTGGGTCGGAGGGAGACCCAGTACTTC. It specifies CASQSGSGLGRRETQYF.

The CDR3 reads CSAARLAGYEQYF. The CDR3 bases are TGCAGCGCCGCCAGGCTAGCGGGATACGAGCAGTACTTC. This chain connects TRBV29-1 to TRBJ2-7, with 9 bases that match TRBD2. CDR1 SQVTM and CDR2 ANQGSEA come from the germline V gene. The CDR3 contains 13 residues. V lost 7 bases to trimming and J lost 4 bases; unmatched junction nucleotides: 8.

This clonotype was recorded many times. The chain is built from TRBV28 and TRBJ2-5; 10 bases map to TRBD2. CDR3 length equals 14 residues. The germline gives CDR1 MDHEN, CDR2 SYDVKM. V gave up 7 bases and J gave up 3 bases; unmatched junction bases: 5. As DNA, the CDR3 is TGTGCCAGCATTGCAAGCGGGAGGGAAGAGACCCAGTACTTC. It is translated as CASIASGREETQYF.

This clonotype was counted ten times or more. This CDR3 is CASTPTPRGSSPLHF. The DNA of the CDR3 is TGTGCCAGCACACCCACCCCCAGGGGAAGTTCACCCCTCCACTTT. The chain joins TRBV2 to TRBJ1-6, with D tentatively TRBD1 (6 bases). The CDR3 loop spans 15 amino acids. V was shortened by 7 bases and J by 9 bases, with 19 bases between the two germline ends. Germline V gene data show CDR1 as SNHLY and CDR2 as FYNNEI. Complete variable domain (other parts from reference TRBV2 and TRBJ1-6): EPEVTQTPSHQVTQMGQEVILRCVPISNHLYFYWYRQILGQKVEFLVSFYNNEISEKSEIFDDQFSVERPDGSNFTLKIRSTKLEDSAMYFCASTPTPRGSSPLHFGNGTRLTVT.